There are many counts of the clone carrying this TCR beta chain. Its target is not known. The time point denotes: longitudinal time-point 3. The unsorted libraries originated from 2 million PBMCs that had been stored at -80 C. 5'RACE generated cDNA with 10-nucleotide random UMIs. In every sequencing run, more than 170 million TCR-beta sequences were generated from 15-18 subjects. Each CDR3 protein gets one entry after TCRdb re-called the 5' RACE reads with MiXCR. The sample contains fewer than 110,000 distinct CDR3 sequences, more than 10% of which appear only once. The CDR3 loop spans 15 amino acids. Looked up from germline, CDR1 is SGHTA and CDR2 is FQGNSA. V shed 0 bases and J shed 0 bases, with 9 bases lying between them. The data belong to a study of neurological immune-mediated disorders. Whole-study results and caveats: HTLV-1-associated myelopathy showed the most TCR clonal expansion; multiple sclerosis the least, below healthy controls.

V is TRBV7-2 and J is TRBJ2-7; the D is unclear. This TCR came from a female donor with HTLV-1-associated myelopathy (HAM/TSP). Sequencing used PBMCs. CDR3 loop: CASSLAAGNSYEQYF. CDR3 bases: TGTGCCAGCAGCTTAGCGGCCGGTAACTCCTACGAGCAGTACTTC.